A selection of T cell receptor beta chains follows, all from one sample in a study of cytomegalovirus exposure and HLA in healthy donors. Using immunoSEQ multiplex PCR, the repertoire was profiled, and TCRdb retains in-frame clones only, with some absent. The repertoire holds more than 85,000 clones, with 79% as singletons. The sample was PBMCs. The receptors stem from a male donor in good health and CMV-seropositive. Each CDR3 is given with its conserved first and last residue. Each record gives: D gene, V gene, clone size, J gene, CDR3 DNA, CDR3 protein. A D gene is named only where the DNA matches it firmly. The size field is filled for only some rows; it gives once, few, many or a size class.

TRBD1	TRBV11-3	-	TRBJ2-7	TGTGCCAGCAGCTCCACCGGGACAGGGATCCACGAGCAGTACTTC	CASSSTGTGIHEQYF
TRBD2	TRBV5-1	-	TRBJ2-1	TGCGCCAGCAGCCCGGGGGGGAGCGGGGGGGCCTACAATGAGCAGTTCTTC	CASSPGGSGGAYNEQFF
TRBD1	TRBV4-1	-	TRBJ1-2	TGCGCCAGCAGCCAGATCTCCTCCCTTACGACAGGGGGTGGCTACACCTTC	CASSQISSLTTGGGYTF
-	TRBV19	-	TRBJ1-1	TGTGCCAGTTCCCAGGGGACCCCAGTGAACACTGAAGCTTTCTTT	CASSQGTPVNTEAFF
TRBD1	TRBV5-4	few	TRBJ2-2	TGTGCCAGCAGTTCGACAGGGGGCGAGGGGGAGCTGTTTTTT	CASSSTGGEGELFF
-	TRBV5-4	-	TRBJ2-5	TGTGCCAGCAGCCCCCGGGGCGGGGCTAGAGAGACCCAGTACTTC	CASSPRGGARETQYF
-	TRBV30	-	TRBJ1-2	TGTGCCGCCCAGGGAGGCGGCTATGGCTACACCTTC	CAAQGGGYGYTF
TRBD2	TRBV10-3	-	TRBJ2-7	TGTGCCATCAGCCGAGGACTAGCGGGGACCTACGAGCAGTACTTC	CAISRGLAGTYEQYF
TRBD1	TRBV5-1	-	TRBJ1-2	TGCGCCAGCAGCCTCGAGACAGGGAAAAGCTATGGCTACACCTTC	CASSLETGKSYGYTF
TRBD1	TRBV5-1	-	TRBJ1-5	TGCGCCAGCTCTATTACAGGGGGCGCGGATCAGCCCCAGCATTTT	CASSITGGADQPQHF
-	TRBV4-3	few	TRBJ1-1	TGCGCCAGCAGCCAAGGCGGAGGGTTAATACAAGCTTTCTTT	CASSQGGGLIQAFF
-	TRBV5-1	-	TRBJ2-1	TGCGCCAGCAGCTTGTCGGGGACAAATGAGCAGTTCTTC	CASSLSGTNEQFF
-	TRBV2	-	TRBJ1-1	TGTGCCAGCAGTGAAAGGGAGGGGGGTGAAGCTTTCTTT	CASSEREGGEAFF
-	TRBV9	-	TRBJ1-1	TGTGCCAGCAGCGTAGATCGACAAGCAGGGCACACTGAAGCTTTCTTT	CASSVDRQAGHTEAFF
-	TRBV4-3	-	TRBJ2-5	TGCGCCAGCAGCCAAGATTCCCAGGGTCGAGAGACCCAGTACTTC	CASSQDSQGRETQYF
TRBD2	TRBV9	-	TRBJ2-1	TGTGCCAGCAGCGTAGGCGGCGGGGGGAACTACAATGAGCAGTTCTTC	CASSVGGGGNYNEQFF
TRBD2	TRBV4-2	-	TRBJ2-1	TGTGCCAGCAGCCAAGTGCGGGGGGGCGAGGAGGGAGAGCAGTTCTTC	CASSQVRGGEEGEQFF
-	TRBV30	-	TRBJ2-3	TGTGCCTGGAGTGTACAGCGGAGGACAGCGGCAAACACAGATACGCAGTATTTT	CAWSVQRRTAANTDTQYF
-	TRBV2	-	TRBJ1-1	TGTGCCAGCAGGAGGAACACTGAAGCTTTCTTT	CASRRNTEAFF
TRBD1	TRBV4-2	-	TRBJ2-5	TGTGCCAGCAGTCCTTCGGGACAGTCGGAGACCCAGTACTTC	CASSPSGQSETQYF
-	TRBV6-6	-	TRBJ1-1	TGTGCCAGCACCCCCGGAGCAAACACTGAAGCTTTCTTT	CASTPGANTEAFF
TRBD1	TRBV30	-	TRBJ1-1	TGTGCCTGGAGGGGGACAGGGGGAACGGCTGAAGCTTTCTTT	CAWRGTGGTAEAFF
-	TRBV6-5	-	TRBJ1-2	TGTGCCAGCAGTTTGGTTGGAGGCTATGGCTACACCTTC	CASSLVGGYGYTF
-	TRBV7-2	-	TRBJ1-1	TGTGCCAGCAGCTTAGAGGCGGCGGTGGCGACTGAAGCTTTCTTT	CASSLEAAVATEAFF
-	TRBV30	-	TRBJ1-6	TGTGCCTGGAGGCCCCCTTATGGAGCATCCGAGGCTTCACCCCTCCACTTT	CAWRPPYGASEASPLHF
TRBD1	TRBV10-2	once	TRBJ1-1	TGCGCCAGCACCGGACAGGAGAACACTGAAGCTTTCTTT	CASTGQENTEAFF
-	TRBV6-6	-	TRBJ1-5	TGTGCCAGCAGTCCTCGCAGGGGAAATCAGCCCCAGCATTTT	CASSPRRGNQPQHF
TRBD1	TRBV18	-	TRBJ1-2	TGTGCCAGCTCATCGGGACAGGAAGGAGTCGACTACACCTTC	CASSSGQEGVDYTF
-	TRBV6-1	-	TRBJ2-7	TGTGCCAGCAGTGTTGCGGGACGGTCCTACGAGCAGTACTTC	CASSVAGRSYEQYF
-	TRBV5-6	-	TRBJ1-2	TGTGCCTCCAATTGGGGGCCGAGTGGCTACACCTTC	CASNWGPSGYTF
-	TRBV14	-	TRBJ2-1	TGTGCCAGCAGCCAACTAGGCACCAACAATGAGCAGTTCTTC	CASSQLGTNNEQFF
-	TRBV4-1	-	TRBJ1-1	TGCGCCAGCAGCCAAGAGAACAGGGTATCAGTGAACACTGAAGCTTTCTTT	CASSQENRVSVNTEAFF
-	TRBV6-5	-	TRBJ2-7	TGTGCCAGCAGTTACTCAAGAGGGCCTAGCTCCTACGAGCAGTACTTC	CASSYSRGPSSYEQYF
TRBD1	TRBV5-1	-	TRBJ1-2	TGCGCCAGCAGCGGCTGGGACAGGGGGTTTTATGGCTACACCTTC	CASSGWDRGFYGYTF
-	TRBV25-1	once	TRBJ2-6	TGTGCCAGCAGTGAATACGGGACGGGACACTCTGGGGCCAACGTCCTGACTTTC	CASSEYGTGHSGANVLTF
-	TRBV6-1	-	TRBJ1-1	TGTGCCAGCAGTGGCGGTAGGATGAACACTGAAGCTTTCTTT	CASSGGRMNTEAFF
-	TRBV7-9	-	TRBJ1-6	TGTGCCAGCACCCCAGGGTTGAATTCACCCCTCCACTTT	CASTPGLNSPLHF
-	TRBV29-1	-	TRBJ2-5	TGCAGCGTTGAAGCGGCGGGGCAGAAGGGAGAGACCCAGTACTTC	CSVEAAGQKGETQYF
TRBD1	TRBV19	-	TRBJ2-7	TGTGCCAGTAGTATGACAGGGGGCTACGAGCAGTACTTC	CASSMTGGYEQYF
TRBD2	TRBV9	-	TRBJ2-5	TGTGCCAGCAGCGGGCTAGCGGGGGGTGAAGAGACCCAGTACTTC	CASSGLAGGEETQYF
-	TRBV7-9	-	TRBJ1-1	TGTGCCAGCAGCCAGACAGGGAACACTGAAGCTTTCTTT	CASSQTGNTEAFF
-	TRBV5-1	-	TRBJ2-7	TGCGCCAGCAGCGTGGACAGCCCCTACGAGCAGTACTTC	CASSVDSPYEQYF
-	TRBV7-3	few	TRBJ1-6	TGTGCCAGCAGCTTATCATCGGGATCACCCCTCCACTTT	CASSLSSGSPLHF
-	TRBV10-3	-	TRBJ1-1	TGTGCCACTGGGGGGGTGAACACTGAAGCTTTCTTT	CATGGVNTEAFF
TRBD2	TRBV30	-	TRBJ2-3	TGTGCCTGGAGAGGAAGCGGGGGGACAGATACGCAGTATTTT	CAWRGSGGTDTQYF
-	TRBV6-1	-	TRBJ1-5	TGTGCCAGCAGTGTAGAACGGTATAGCAATCAGCCCCAGCATTTT	CASSVERYSNQPQHF